One sample yielded the 11 T cell receptor beta chains listed below, sequenced in a study of shared clonotypes between healthy human individuals. TCRdb keeps only in-frame clones here, not all; method: immunoSEQ multiplex PCR. The sample includes over 2 million clones, roughly 92% of them seen just once. The sample was naive CD4+ T cells from PBMCs. The sample's subset: CD45RA+ positively selected. All receptors derive from a man in his late teens or twenties in good health. Some clones in this sample may be carry-over from other donors' samples.

The genes are TRBV27 and TRBJ1-2; D is ambiguous. V was pared by 5 bases and J by 9 bases, with 19 bases between. Per germline, CDR1 MNHEY and CDR2 SMNVEV (reference sequence). The CDR3 contains 14 residues. CDR3 amino acids: CASSPWVENYSYTF. DNA of the CDR3: TGTGCCAGCAGTCCCTGGGTCGAAAATTATAGCTACACCTTC.

The gene calls are TRBV5-1 and TRBJ2-2, with a possible D match to TRBD2 (6 bases). Germline V gives CDR1 SGHRS, CDR2 YFSETQ. With 3 bases removed from V and 4 bases from J, the gap between germline ends came to 19 bases. This CDR3 has 17 residues. CDR3 region: CASSWDSGVAGTGELFF. CDR3 nucleotide sequence: TGCGCCAGCAGCTGGGACTCGGGGGTCGCGGGCACCGGGGAGCTGTTTTTT.

The CDR3 loop reads CASSSLEGAGGYGYTF. DNA for the CDR3: TGTGCCAGCAGTTCATTAGAGGGGGCCGGGGGCTATGGCTACACCTTC. J is TRBJ1-2 and V is TRBV28; TRBD1 matches 7 bases. The CDR3 loop spans 16 amino acids. The germline gives CDR1 MDHEN, CDR2 SYDVKM. Trimming at V came to 4 bases and at J to 4 bases, leaving 12 bases not matched to a gene.

The gene calls are TRBV27 and TRBJ2-1; 10 positions agree with TRBD1. From germline, CDR1 is MNHEY and CDR2 SMNVEV (reference sequence). The CDR3 is made up of 16 amino acids. J lost 6 bases, V lost 5 bases, and 10 bases had no gene match. Here the CDR3 reads CASSLVSRTGGNEQFF. The CDR3 DNA reads as TGTGCCAGCAGTCTCGTCTCGCGGACAGGGGGCAATGAGCAGTTCTTC.

The J gene is TRBJ1-3, the V gene TRBV19, with a possible D match to TRBD1 (6 bases). Germline-derived CDR1 and CDR2 are LNHDA and SQIVND (reference sequence). V lost 7 bases, J lost 7 bases, and 20 bases lay in between. The CDR3 is made up of 15 amino acids. The CDR3 protein is CASKIGGPGRNTIYF. In DNA, the CDR3 is TGTGCCAGTAAGATAGGGGGACCCGGCCGGAACACCATATATTTT.

This chain uses TRBV10-3 with TRBJ2-7, with 11 bases lining up with TRBD1. The CDR3 is 14 residues long. Germline V gene sequence: CDR1 ENHRY, CDR2 SYGVKD. Losses at the gene ends were 6 bases for V and 6 bases for J; bases not matched to a gene: 7. Here the CDR3 DNA reads TGTGCCATCAGACCGGGACAGGGGGTAATCGAGCAGTACTTC. It specifies CAIRPGQGVIEQYF.

As regards this clone: The sample holds other DNA sequences that translate to the same CDR3. The chain carries TRBV5-1 and TRBJ1-1; tentatively, D is TRBD1 (6 bases). The CDR3 contains 15 residues. Between the trimmed V and J ends, which lost 4 bases and 1 base, there was a span of 14 bases. Germline V gene lookup returns CDR1 SGHRS and CDR2 YFSETQ. CDR3 in DNA: TGCGCCAGCAGCCTGTCGGCAGGGGCGAACACTGAAGCTTTCTTT. Translating gives CASSLSAGANTEAFF.

This sequence joins TRBV5-4 and TRBJ2-7; D gene uncertain. The CDR3 contains 12 residues. V was clipped by 3 bases and J by 5 bases, with 9 bases between them. CDR1 SGHNT and CDR2 YYREEE come from the germline V gene (reference sequence). The CDR3 here is CASSSPMHEQYF. The CDR3 DNA reads as TGTGCCAGCAGCTCCCCAATGCACGAGCAGTACTTC. Full variable domain (remainder filled in from reference TRBV5-4 and TRBJ2-7): ETGVTQSPTHLIKTRGQQVTLRCSSQSGHNTVSWYQQALGQGPQFIFQYYREEENGRGNFPPRFSGLQFPNYSSELNVNALELDDSALYLCASSSPMHEQYFGPGTRLTVT.

This clone was seen a single time. The chain recombines TRBV10-3 with TRBJ2-6; D is tentatively TRBD1 or TRBD2 (6 bases each). The CDR3 loop spans 17 amino acids. Germline assignment: CDR1 ENHRY and CDR2 SYGVKD. Trimming took 2 bases from V and 2 from J, leaving 13 bases between them. The CDR3 sequence is CAISEIMGGAGANVLTF. In nucleotides, the CDR3 is TGTGCCATCAGTGAGATTATGGGGGGCGCTGGGGCCAACGTCCTGACTTTC.

V and J are TRBV14 and TRBJ2-2; D is possibly TRBD2 (6 bases). Germline CDR1 is SGHDN and CDR2 is FVKESK. This CDR3 is 16 amino acids long. V was shortened by 4 bases and J by 7 bases, with 19 bases between the two germline ends. The DNA of the CDR3 is TGTGCCAGCAGCCTAATGTCGGGACTTCAAGGCGGGGAGCTGTTTTTT. As protein: CASSLMSGLQGGELFF.

This clone was recorded only once. The chain couples TRBV5-1 to TRBJ2-7, with D possibly being TRBD1 (6 bases). CDR1 and CDR2 from the germline V gene are SGHRS and YFSETQ. Trimming took 4 bases from V and 0 from J, leaving 20 bases between them. This CDR3 region has 17 residues. The CDR3 DNA is TGCGCCAGCAGCCCGCGGATAGACAGGATCACCTCCTACGAGCAGTACTTC. It encodes CASSPRIDRITSYEQYF.